This T cell receptor (beta chain) was captured by sequencing in a study of radiation and T cells in renal cell carcinoma. Whole-study context: Nephrectomy followed 15 Gy stereotactic body radiation by 4 weeks.

Time point: baseline pretreatment blood. Indicated treatment: 15 Gy SBRT to primary tumor, nephrectomy 4 weeks later. Sequencing used immunoSEQ multiplex PCR; TCRdb keeps in-frame clones, though not all of them. The repertoire consists of 150,000 or so clones, with roughly 90% occurring once and the leading ten covering around 12%. With respect to this clone: The antigen is unknown.

This CDR3 has 16 residues. V was pared by 5 bases and J by 1 base, with 4 bases of the junction left unmatched. Germline V gives CDR1 SGHTA, CDR2 FQGTGA. The study's findings and limits: In blood, top tumor clones expanded by 2 weeks, shrinking by 4.

V and J are TRBV7-3 and TRBJ2-6; TRBD1 aligns across 8 bases. The clonotype was recovered from a woman aged 50 to 60 with renal cell carcinoma. Sequenced here: blood, sampled from a patient whose treatment included radiotherapy and nephrectomy. The CDR3 sequence is CASSPRQGSGANVLTF. Here the CDR3 DNA reads TGTGCCAGCAGCCCTCGACAGGGGTCTGGGGCCAACGTCCTGACTTTC.